This T cell receptor beta chain was captured in a study of radiation and T cells in renal cell carcinoma. The repertoire was sequenced with immunoSEQ multiplex PCR; TCRdb's copy has only in-frame clones and lacks some. The sample has some 20,000 clones, around 57% seen once. Overall study findings and caveats: Irradiated tumors held more dominant CDR3 motifs than control tumors. Compared with controls, irradiated tumors showed greater TCR clonality.

As to treatment: treatment-naive control, cytoreductive nephrectomy. This renal cell carcinoma was of the clear cell type. Germline CDR1 is SGHTA and CDR2 is FQGNSA. V lost 5 bases and J lost 0, with 17 bases in between. This CDR3 has 17 residues. On this clone itself: The antigen is undetermined.

The sequencing used tumor tissue, collected from a patient whose treatment was nephrectomy without radiotherapy. V gene TRBV7-2 combines with J gene TRBJ1-3, with D hard to call. This sequence was found in a human donor with renal cell carcinoma. The CDR3 reads CASSMTNRRISGNTIYF. CDR3 nucleotide sequence: TGTGCCAGCAGCATGACCAATCGACGGATCTCTGGAAACACCATATATTTT.